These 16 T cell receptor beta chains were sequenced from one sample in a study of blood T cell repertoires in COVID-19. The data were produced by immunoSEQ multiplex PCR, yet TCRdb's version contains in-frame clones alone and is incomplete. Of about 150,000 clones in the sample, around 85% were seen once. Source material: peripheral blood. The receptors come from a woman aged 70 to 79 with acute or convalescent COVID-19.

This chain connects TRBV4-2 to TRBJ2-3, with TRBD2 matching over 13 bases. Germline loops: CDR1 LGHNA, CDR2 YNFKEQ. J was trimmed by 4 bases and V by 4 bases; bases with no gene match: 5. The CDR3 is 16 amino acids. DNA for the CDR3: TGTGCCAGCAGCCCAACTAGCGGGGGGGCCTCAGATACGCAGTATTTT. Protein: CASSPTSGGASDTQYF.

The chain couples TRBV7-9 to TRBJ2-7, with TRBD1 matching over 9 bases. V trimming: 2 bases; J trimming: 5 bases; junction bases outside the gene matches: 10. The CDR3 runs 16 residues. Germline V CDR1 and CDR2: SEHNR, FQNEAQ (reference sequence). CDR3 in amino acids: CASSLWRDRDPHEQYF. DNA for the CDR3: TGTGCCAGCAGCTTATGGAGGGACAGGGATCCCCACGAGCAGTACTTC.

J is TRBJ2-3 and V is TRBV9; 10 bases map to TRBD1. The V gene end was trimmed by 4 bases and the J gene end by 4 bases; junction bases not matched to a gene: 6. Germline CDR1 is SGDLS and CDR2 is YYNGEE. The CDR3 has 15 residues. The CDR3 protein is CASSRTGGRADTQYF. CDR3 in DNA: TGTGCCAGCAGCCGGACAGGGGGTAGAGCAGATACGCAGTATTTT.

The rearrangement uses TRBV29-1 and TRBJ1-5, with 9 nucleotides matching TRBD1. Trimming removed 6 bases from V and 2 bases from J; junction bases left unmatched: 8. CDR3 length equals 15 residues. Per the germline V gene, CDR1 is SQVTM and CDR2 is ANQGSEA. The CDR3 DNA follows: TGCAGCGTCCGACAGGGGGGCTCGGGCAATCAGCCCCAGCATTTT. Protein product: CSVRQGGSGNQPQHF.

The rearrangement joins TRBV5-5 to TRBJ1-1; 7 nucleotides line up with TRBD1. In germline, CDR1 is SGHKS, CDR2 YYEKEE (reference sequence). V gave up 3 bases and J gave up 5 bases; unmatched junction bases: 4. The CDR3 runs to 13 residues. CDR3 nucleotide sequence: TGTGCCAGCAGCTCAGGGGGAAAGACTGAAGCTTTCTTT. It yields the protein CASSSGGKTEAFF.

In DNA form, the CDR3 reads TGTGCCAGCAGCCGACAGAACTATGGCTACACCTTC. Translation gives CASSRQNYGYTF. The rearrangement links TRBV14 to TRBJ1-2; D perhaps matches TRBD1 (5 bases). Per the germline V gene, CDR1 is SGHDN and CDR2 is FVKESK. The V end lost 4 bases, the J end lost 2 bases, and 5 bases lay between the germline ends. The CDR3 sequence is 12 residues long.

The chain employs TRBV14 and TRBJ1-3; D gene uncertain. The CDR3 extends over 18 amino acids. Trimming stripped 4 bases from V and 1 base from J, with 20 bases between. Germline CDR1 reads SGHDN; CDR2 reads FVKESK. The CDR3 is CASSLSRFAGSSGNTIYF. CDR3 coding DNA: TGTGCCAGCAGCCTAAGCCGCTTTGCGGGATCATCTGGAAACACCATATATTTT.

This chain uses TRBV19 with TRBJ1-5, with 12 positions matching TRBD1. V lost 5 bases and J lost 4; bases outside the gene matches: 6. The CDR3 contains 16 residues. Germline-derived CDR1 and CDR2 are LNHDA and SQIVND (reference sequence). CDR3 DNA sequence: TGTGCCAGTAGTTCCCGGGACAGGGGGCTGAATCAGCCCCAGCATTTT. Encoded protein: CASSSRDRGLNQPQHF. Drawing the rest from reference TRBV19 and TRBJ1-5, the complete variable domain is DGGITQSPKYLFRKEGQNVTLSCEQNLNHDAMYWYRQDPGQGLRLIYYSQIVNDFQKGDIAEGYSVSREKKESFPLTVTSAQKNPTAFYLCASSSRDRGLNQPQHFGDGTRLSIL.

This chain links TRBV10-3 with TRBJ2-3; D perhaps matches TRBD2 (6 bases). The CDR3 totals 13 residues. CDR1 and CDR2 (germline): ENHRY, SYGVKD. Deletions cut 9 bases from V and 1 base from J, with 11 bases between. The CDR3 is CAINGGGTDTQYF. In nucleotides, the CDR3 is TGTGCCATTAATGGCGGGGGCACAGATACGCAGTATTTT.

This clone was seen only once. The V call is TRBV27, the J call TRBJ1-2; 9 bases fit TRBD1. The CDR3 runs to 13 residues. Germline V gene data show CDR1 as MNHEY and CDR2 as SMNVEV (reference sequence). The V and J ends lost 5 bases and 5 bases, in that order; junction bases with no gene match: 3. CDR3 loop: CASSIDRGYGYTF. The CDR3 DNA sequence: TGTGCCAGCAGTATAGACAGGGGGTATGGCTACACCTTC.

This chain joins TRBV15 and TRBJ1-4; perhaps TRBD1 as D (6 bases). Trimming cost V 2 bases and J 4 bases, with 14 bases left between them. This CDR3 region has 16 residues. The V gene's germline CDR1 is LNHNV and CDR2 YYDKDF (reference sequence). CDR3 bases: TGTGCCACCAGCAGACCAACAGGGATGGATAATGAAAAACTGTTTTTT. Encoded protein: CATSRPTGMDNEKLFF.

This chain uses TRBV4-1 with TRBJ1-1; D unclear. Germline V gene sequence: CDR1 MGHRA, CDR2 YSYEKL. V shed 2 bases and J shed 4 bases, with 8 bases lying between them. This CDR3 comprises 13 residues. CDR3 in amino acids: CASSQWAGTEAFF. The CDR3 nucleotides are TGCGCCAGCAGCCAATGGGCCGGCACTGAAGCTTTCTTT.

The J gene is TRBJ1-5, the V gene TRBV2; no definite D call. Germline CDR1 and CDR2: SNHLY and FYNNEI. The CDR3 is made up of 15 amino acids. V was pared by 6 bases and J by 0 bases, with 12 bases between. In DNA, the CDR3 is TGTGCCAGCAGCGGGCAAGGAGGTAGCAATCAGCCCCAGCATTTT. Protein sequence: CASSGQGGSNQPQHF.

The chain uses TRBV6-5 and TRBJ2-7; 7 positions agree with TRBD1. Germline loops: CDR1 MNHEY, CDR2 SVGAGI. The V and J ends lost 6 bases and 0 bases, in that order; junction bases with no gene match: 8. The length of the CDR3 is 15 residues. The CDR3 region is CASRPGQDSSYEQYV. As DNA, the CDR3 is TGTGCCAGCAGACCCGGACAGGACAGCTCCTACGAGCAGTACGTC.

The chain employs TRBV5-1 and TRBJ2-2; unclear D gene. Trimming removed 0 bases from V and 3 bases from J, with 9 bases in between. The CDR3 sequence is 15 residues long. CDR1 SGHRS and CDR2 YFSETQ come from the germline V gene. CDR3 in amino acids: CASSLGRLHTGELFF. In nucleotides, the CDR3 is TGCGCCAGCAGCTTGGGGCGACTTCACACCGGGGAGCTGTTTTTT.

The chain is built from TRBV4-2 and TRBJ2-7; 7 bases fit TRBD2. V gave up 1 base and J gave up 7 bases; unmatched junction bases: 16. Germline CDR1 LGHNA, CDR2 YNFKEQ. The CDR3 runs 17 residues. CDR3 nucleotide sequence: TGTGCCAGCAGCCAAGCGTTAACGGGAGGTTCGTCGTATGAGCAGTACTTC. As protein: CASSQALTGGSSYEQYF.